Below, one TCR beta chain is given with its context. Its antigen is as yet unknown. The PCR had 60 Vbeta and 13 Jbeta primers. This table comes from immunoSEQ multiplex PCR, and its TCRdb copy is limited to in-frame clones, with some not included. The sample includes about 120,000 clones, 60% to 70% of them seen just once. The sample comes from a study of cytomegalovirus exposure and HLA in healthy donors. In germline, CDR1 is SGHTA, CDR2 FQGNSA. There are 15 residues in the CDR3. With 5 bases clipped from V and 10 bases from J, the junction kept 8 bases outside the gene matches. Study conclusions and caveats: Some 150 TCR beta chains were listed as cytomegalovirus-associated.

The source of this sequence is a woman aged 40 to 49 in good health and CMV-seropositive. Sample: PBMCs. This chain links TRBV7-2 with TRBJ2-1; 13 nucleotides line up with TRBD2. The CDR3 sequence is CASSDGLAGVFEQFF. Written as DNA, the CDR3 is TGTGCCAGCAGCGACGGACTAGCGGGAGTATTCGAGCAGTTCTTC.